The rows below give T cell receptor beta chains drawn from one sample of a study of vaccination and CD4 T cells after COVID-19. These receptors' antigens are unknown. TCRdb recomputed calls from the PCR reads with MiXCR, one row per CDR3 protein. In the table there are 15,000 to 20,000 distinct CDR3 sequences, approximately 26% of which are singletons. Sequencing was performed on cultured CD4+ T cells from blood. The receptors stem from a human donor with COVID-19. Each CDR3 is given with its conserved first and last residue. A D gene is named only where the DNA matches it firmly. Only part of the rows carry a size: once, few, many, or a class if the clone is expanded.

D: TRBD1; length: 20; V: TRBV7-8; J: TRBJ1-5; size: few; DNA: TGTGCCAGCAGCTTAGCTGATCGGGACAGGGTGATTATTGGCAATCAGCCCCAGCATTTT; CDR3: CASSLADRDRVIIGNQPQHF
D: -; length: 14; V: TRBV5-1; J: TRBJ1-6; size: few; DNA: TGCGCCAGCAGCTTGGACGGTATGGATGGACTGCTATGGTTT; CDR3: CASSLDGMDGLLWF
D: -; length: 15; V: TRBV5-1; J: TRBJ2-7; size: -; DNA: TGCGCCAGCAGCTTTGGCGGGAAGGCTACCTACGAGCAGTACTTC; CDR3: CASSFGGKATYEQYF
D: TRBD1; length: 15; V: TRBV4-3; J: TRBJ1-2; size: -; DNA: TGCGCCAGCAGCCAACTCCTGACAGGGACTTCTAGCTACACCTTC; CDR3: CASSQLLTGTSSYTF
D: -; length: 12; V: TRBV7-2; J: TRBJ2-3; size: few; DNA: TGTGCCAGCAGCTTGCGCCCAGATACGCAGTATTTT; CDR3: CASSLRPDTQYF
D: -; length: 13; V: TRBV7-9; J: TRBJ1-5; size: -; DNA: TGTGCCAGCAGCGCCCAGGGGAATCAGCCCCAGCATTTT; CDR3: CASSAQGNQPQHF
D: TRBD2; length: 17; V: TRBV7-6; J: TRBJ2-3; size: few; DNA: TGTGCCAGCAGCTTAGACCCTAGCGGGGGGGCCTTAGATACGCAGTATTTT; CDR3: CASSLDPSGGALDTQYF
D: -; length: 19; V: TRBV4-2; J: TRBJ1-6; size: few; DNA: TGTGCCAGCAGCCAAGAAGGTACAGGGTCAAGCTCCTATAATTCACCCCTCCACTTT; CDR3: CASSQEGTGSSSYNSPLHF
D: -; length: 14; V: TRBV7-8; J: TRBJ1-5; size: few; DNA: TGTGCCAGCAGCCCACGAGGGGGCAATCAGCCCCAGCATTTT; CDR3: CASSPRGGNQPQHF
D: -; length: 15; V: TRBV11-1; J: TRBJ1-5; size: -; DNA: TGTGCCAGCAGCCTAATGGGCTATAGCAATCAGCCCCAGCATTTT; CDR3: CASSLMGYSNQPQHF
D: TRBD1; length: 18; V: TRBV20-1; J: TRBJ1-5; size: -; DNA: TGCAGTGCTAGAGCCGGGACAGGGGTTCATCAGGGCAATCAGCCCCAGCATTTT; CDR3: CSARAGTGVHQGNQPQHF
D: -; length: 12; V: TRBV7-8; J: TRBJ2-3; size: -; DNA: TGTGCCAGCAGCTTCGGGGGCGGTACGCAGTATTTT; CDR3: CASSFGGGTQYF
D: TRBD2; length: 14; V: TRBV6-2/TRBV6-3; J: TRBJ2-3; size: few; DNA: TGTGCCAGCAGGCGACTAGCGGTTTCAGATACGCAGTATTTT; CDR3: CASRRLAVSDTQYF
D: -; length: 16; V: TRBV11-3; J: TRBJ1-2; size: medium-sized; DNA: TGTGCCAGCAGCTTAGAAGGTCGCGGGGGGAACTATGGCTACACCTTC; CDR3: CASSLEGRGGNYGYTF
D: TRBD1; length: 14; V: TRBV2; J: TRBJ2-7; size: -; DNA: TGTGCCAGCAGGACGGGACAGGGGGCAGGCGAGCAGTACTTC; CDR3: CASRTGQGAGEQYF
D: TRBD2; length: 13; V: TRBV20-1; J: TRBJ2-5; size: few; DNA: TGCAGTGCTAGTTTAGCGGGGGGGGAGACCCAGTACTTC; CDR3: CSASLAGGETQYF
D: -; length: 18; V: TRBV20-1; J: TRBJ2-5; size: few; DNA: TGCAGTGCTCTTAAGATTGGGGTATCGTCTGAGCTCTCGGAGACCCAGTACTTC; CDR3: CSALKIGVSSELSETQYF
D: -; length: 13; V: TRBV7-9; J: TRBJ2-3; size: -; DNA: TGTGCCAGCAGCTCGGCTGGCACAGATACGCAGTATTTT; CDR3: CASSSAGTDTQYF